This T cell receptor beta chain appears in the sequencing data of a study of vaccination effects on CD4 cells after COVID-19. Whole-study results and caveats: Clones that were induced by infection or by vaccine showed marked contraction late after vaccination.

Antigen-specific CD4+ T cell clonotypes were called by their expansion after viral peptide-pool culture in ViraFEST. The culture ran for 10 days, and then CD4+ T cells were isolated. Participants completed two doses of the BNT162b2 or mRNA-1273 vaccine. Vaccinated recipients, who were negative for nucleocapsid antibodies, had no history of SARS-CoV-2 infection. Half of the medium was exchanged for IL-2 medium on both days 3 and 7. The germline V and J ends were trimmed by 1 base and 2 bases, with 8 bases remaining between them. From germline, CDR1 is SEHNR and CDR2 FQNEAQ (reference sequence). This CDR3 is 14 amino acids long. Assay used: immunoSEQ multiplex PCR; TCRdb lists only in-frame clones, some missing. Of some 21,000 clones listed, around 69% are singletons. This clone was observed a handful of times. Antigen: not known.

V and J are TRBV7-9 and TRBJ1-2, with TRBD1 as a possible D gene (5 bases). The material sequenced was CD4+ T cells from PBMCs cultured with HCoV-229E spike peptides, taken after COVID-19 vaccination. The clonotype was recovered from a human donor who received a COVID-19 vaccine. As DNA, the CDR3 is TGTGCCAGCAGCTTAGACGGGGGGAACTATGGCTACACCTTC. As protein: CASSLDGGNYGYTF.